The TCR beta chain described here comes from a study of long-term antiretroviral therapy in people with HIV. This clone was seen only a few times. Its antigen is as yet unknown. It was version v3.0 of the immunoSEQ assay that was run at survey level. It was roughly 40,000-50,000 T-cell genomes per sample that sequencing targeted. Measured with immunoSEQ multiplex PCR; TCRdb has only the in-frame clones, and not every one. The sample records fewer than 30,000 clones, 75% to 90% being singletons. There are 14 residues in the CDR3. The germline CDR1 and CDR2 sequences are LNHDA and SQIVND (reference sequence). V lost 6 bases, J lost 0 bases, and 11 bases lay in between. In each sample, 1-10 million cryopreserved PBMC were present before DNA extraction. Study results and caveats: CDR3 lengths in HIV samples spanned a narrower range than controls.

V is TRBV19 and J is TRBJ1-1, with no clear D. The sequencing here drew on unsorted PBMCs, taken around 2.8 years after starting antiretroviral therapy. The clonotype was recovered from a man aged 30 to 45 with HIV. CDR3 in amino acids: CASSRPTVNTEAFF. DNA of the CDR3: TGTGCCAGTAGCAGGCCGACGGTGAACACTGAAGCTTTCTTT.